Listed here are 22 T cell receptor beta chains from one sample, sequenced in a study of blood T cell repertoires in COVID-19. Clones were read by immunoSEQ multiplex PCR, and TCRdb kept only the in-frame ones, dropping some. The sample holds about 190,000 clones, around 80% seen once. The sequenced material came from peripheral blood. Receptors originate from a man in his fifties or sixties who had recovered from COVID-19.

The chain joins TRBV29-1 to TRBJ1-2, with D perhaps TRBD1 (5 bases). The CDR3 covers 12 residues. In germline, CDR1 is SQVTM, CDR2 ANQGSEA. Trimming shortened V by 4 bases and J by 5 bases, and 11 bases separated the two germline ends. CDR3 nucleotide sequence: TGCAGCGTTGTGGACACTCTTTATGGCTACACCTTC. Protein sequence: CSVVDTLYGYTF.

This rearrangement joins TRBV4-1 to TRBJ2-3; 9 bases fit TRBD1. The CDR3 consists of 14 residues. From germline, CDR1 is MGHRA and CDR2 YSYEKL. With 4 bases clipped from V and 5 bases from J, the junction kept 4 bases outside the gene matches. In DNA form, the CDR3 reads TGCGCCAGCAGCCCCGGGACAGGGATAGATACGCAGTATTTT. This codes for CASSPGTGIDTQYF.

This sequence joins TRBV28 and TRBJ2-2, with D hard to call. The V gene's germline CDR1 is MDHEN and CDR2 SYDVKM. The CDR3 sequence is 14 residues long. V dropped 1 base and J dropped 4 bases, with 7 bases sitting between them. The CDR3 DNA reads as TGTGCCAGCAGTTTATTTAGATCCACCGGGGAGCTGTTTTTT. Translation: CASSLFRSTGELFF.

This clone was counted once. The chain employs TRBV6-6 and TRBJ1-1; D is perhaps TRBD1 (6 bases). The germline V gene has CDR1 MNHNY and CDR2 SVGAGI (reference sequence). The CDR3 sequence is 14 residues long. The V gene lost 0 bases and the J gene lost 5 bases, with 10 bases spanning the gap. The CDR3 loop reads CASSYSKTGTEAFF. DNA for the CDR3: TGTGCCAGCAGTTACTCGAAAACAGGGACTGAAGCTTTCTTT.

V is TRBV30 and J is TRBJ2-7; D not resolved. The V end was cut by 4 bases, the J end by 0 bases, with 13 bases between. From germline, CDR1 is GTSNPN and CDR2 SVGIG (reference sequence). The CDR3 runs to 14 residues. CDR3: CAWTPGGSSYEQYF. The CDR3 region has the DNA TGTGCCTGGACACCGGGTGGAAGCTCCTACGAGCAGTACTTC.

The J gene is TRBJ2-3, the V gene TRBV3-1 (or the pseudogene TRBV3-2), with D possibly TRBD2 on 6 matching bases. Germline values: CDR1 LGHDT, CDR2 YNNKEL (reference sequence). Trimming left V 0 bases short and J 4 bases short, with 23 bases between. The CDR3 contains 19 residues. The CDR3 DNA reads TGTGCCAGCAGCCAAGATTTTAGTTCTGCTAGCGTTTCCCCAGATACGCAGTATTTT. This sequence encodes CASSQDFSSASVSPDTQYF.

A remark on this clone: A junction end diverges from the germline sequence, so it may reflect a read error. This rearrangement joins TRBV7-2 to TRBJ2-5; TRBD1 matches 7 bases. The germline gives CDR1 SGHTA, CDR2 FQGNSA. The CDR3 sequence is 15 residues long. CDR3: CASTLDRGPGETQYF. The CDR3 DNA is TGTGCCAGCACCTTAGATAGGGGGCCTGGAGAGACCCAGTACTTC.

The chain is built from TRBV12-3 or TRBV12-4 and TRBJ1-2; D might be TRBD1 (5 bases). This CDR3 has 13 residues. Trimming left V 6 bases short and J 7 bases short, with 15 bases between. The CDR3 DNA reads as TGTGCCAGCAGAGACCAGGGATTCCGTGGCTACACCTTC. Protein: CASRDQGFRGYTF.

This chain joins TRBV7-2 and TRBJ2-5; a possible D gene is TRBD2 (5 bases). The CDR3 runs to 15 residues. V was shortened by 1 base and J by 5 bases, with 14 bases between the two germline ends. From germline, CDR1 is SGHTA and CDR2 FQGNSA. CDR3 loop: CASSLVSGGWETQYF. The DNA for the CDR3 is TGTGCCAGCAGCTTAGTTTCCGGAGGTTGGGAGACCCAGTACTTC.

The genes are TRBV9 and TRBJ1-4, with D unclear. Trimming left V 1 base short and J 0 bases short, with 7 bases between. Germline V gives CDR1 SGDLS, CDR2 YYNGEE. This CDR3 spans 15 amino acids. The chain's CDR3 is CASSVQGATNEKLFF. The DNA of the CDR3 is TGTGCCAGCAGCGTACAAGGAGCAACTAATGAAAAACTGTTTTTT.

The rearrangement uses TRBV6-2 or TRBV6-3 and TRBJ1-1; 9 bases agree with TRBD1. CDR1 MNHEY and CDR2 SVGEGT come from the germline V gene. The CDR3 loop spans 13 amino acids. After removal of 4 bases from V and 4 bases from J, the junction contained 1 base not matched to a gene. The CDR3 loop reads CASSSTGGTEAFF. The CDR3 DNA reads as TGTGCCAGCAGTTCGACAGGGGGCACTGAAGCTTTCTTT.

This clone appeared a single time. The CDR3 reads CASSLVGSANEQFF. As DNA, the CDR3 is TGTGCCAGCAGCCTTGTTGGGAGTGCCAATGAGCAGTTCTTC. The rearrangement joins TRBV4-2 to TRBJ2-1; tentative D call: TRBD2 (5 bases). The CDR3 spans 14 residues. Trimming removed 4 bases at V and 6 bases at J, with 13 bases between. Germline V gene sequence: CDR1 LGHNA, CDR2 YNFKEQ.

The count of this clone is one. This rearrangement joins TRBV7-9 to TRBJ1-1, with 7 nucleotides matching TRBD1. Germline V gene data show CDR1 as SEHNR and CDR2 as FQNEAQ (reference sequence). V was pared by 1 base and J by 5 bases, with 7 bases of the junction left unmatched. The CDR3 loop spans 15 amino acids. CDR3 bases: TGTGCCAGCAGCTTAGGGGTAGGGGGCGATACTGAAGCTTTCTTT. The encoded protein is CASSLGVGGDTEAFF.

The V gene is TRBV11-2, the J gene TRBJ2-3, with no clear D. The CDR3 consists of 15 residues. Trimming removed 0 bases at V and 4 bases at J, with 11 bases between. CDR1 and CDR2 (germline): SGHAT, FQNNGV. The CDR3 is CASSLDRSPADTQYF. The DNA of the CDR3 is TGTGCCAGCAGCTTAGACAGGTCCCCAGCAGATACGCAGTATTTT.

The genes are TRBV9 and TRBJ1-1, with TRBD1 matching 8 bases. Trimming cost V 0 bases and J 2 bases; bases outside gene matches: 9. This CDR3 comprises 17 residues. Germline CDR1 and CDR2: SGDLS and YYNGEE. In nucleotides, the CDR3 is TGTGCCAGCAGCGTAGCAGGGGGCCCCCTTCTAAACACTGAAGCTTTCTTT. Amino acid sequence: CASSVAGGPLLNTEAFF. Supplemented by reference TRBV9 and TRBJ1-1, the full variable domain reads DSGVTQTPKHLITATGQRVTLRCSPRSGDLSVYWYQQSLDQGLQFLIQYYNGEERAKGNILERFSAQQFPDLHSELNLSSLELGDSALYFCASSVAGGPLLNTEAFFGQGTRLTVV.

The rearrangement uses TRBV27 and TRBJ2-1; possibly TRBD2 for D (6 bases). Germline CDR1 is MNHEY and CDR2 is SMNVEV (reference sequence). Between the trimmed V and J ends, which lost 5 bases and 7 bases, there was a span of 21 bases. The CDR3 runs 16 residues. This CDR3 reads CASSPHRISGGNEQFF. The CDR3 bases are TGTGCCAGCAGTCCCCATCGAATTAGCGGAGGGAATGAGCAGTTCTTC.

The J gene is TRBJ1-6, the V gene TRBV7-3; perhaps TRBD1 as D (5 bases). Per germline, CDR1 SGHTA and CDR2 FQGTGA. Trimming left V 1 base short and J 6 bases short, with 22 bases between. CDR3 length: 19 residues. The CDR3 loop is CASSLKERAGGKCNSPLHF. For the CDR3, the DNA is TGTGCCAGCAGCTTAAAGGAACGGGCGGGGGGAAAGTGTAATTCACCCCTCCACTTT.

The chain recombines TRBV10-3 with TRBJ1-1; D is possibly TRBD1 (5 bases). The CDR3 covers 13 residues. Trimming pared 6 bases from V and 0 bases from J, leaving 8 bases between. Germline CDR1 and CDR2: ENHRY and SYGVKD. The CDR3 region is CAIRRDLNTEAFF. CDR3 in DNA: TGTGCCATCAGAAGGGACTTGAACACTGAAGCTTTCTTT.

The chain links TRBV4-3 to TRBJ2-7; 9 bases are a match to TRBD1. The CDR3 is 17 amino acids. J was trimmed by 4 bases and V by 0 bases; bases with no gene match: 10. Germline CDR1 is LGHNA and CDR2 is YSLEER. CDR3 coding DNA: TGCGCCAGCAGCCAAGACAACCCCGGGACAGGGTTATACGAGCAGTACTTC. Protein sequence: CASSQDNPGTGLYEQYF.

CDR3 nucleotide sequence: TGCAGCGTTGAGGACAGGGGCCTCCTCTATGGCTACACCTTC. Its protein product is CSVEDRGLLYGYTF. This rearrangement joins TRBV29-1 to TRBJ1-2; 9 bases are shared with TRBD1. V shed 3 bases, J shed 4 bases, and the junction held 6 bases outside the gene matches. The germline CDR1 and CDR2 sequences are SQVTM and ANQGSEA. The CDR3 runs to 14 residues. Drawing the rest from reference TRBV29-1 and TRBJ1-2, the complete variable domain is SAVISQKPSRDICQRGTSLTIQCQVDSQVTMMFWYRQQPGQSLTLIATANQGSEATYESGFVIDKFPISRPNLTFSTLTVSNMSPEDSSIYLCSVEDRGLLYGYTFGSGTRLTVV.

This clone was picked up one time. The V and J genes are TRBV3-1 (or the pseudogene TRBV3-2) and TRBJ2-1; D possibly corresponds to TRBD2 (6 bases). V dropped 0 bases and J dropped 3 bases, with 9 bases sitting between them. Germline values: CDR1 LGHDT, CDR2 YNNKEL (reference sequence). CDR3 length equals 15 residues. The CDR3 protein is CASSQDQDYYNEQFF. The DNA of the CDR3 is TGTGCCAGCAGCCAAGATCAGGACTACTACAATGAGCAGTTCTTC.

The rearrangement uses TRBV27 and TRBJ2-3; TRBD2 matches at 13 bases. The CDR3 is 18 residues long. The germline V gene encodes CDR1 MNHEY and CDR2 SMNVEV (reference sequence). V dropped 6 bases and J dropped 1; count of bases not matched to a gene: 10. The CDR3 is CASSPPRLAGGRTDTQYF. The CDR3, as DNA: TGTGCCAGCAGCCCCCCAAGACTAGCGGGAGGTCGCACAGATACGCAGTATTTT.